This TCR beta chain came from a study of OX40 agonist ivuxolimab in advanced cancers. Repertoires were generated with immunoSEQ multiplex PCR, while TCRdb's copy carries only in-frame clones and drops some. The sample holds around 71,000 clones, 60% to 80% seen once. Trimming removed 2 bases from V and 6 bases from J, with 11 bases in between. The CDR3 has 14 amino acids. This receptor was identified in an adult with an advanced solid tumor such as melanoma, head and neck, liver or kidney cancer. This chain connects TRBV5-3 to TRBJ2-2; either TRBD1 or TRBD2 may supply D (6 bases each). TRBV5-3 is noted as an ORF with a role that remains uncertain. Here the sequenced sample was CD4+ or CD8+ T cells sorted from blood, taken in a trial of the OX40 agonist ivuxolimab. The CDR3 loop is CARSFGRQAGELFF. DNA for the CDR3: TGTGCCAGAAGCTTCGGGAGACAGGCCGGGGAGCTGTTTTTT.